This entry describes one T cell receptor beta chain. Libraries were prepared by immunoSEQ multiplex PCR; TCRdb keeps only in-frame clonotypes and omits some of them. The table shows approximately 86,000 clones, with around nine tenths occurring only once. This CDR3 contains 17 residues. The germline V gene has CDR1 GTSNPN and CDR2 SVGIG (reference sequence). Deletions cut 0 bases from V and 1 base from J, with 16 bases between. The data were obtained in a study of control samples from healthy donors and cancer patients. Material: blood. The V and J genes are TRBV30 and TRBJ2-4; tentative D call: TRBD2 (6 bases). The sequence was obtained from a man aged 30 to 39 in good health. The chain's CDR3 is CAWSVEFSGGAKNIQYF. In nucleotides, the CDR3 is TGTGCCTGGAGTGTAGAATTTAGCGGAGGGGCCAAAAACATTCAGTACTTC. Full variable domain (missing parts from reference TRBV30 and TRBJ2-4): SQTIHQWPATLVQPVGSPLSLECTVEGTSNPNLYWYRQAAGRGLQLLFYSVGIGQISSEVPQNLSASRPQDRQFILSSKKLLLSDSGFYLCAWSVEFSGGAKNIQYFGAGTRLSVL.